The 18 T cell receptor beta chains given below trace back to one sample, sequenced in a study of cytomegalovirus exposure and HLA in healthy donors. Both 60 Vbeta primers and 13 Jbeta primers went into the PCR. Produced via immunoSEQ multiplex PCR; TCRdb's table is partial and in-frame only. The data contain approximately 95,000 clones, about four fifths of them singletons. The specimen sequenced was PBMCs. Receptor source: a woman in her forties in good health and CMV-seropositive.

The rearrangement links TRBV6-1 to TRBJ1-2, with D uncertain. Per germline, CDR1 MNHNS and CDR2 SASEGT. Trimming took 6 bases from V and 5 from J, leaving 10 bases between them. This CDR3 spans 12 amino acids. As DNA, the CDR3 is TGTGCCAGCAGCGAGACACCTTATGGCTACACCTTC. Its translation is CASSETPYGYTF.

The gene calls are TRBV5-4 and TRBJ2-7; 10 bases line up with TRBD2. This CDR3 comprises 17 residues. J was trimmed by 2 bases and V by 0 bases; bases with no gene match: 8. Per germline, CDR1 SGHNT and CDR2 YYREEE (reference sequence). For the CDR3, the DNA is TGTGCCAGCAGCTTGGGAGCGGGAGGGCCGGGAGCCTACGAGCAGTACTTC. Its translation is CASSLGAGGPGAYEQYF.

The V gene is TRBV7-9, the J gene TRBJ2-5; 8 bases line up with TRBD1. Germline V CDR1 and CDR2: SEHNR, FQNEAQ (reference sequence). The CDR3 sequence is 19 residues long. Germline trimming cut 2 bases from V and 4 bases from J; bases unmatched to any gene: 18. CDR3 sequence: CASSLPKGQVLMPRETQYF. The CDR3 coding sequence is TGTGCCAGCAGCTTACCCAAGGGACAGGTCCTTATGCCCCGAGAGACCCAGTACTTC. Supplemented by reference TRBV7-9 and TRBJ2-5, the full variable domain reads DTGVSQNPRHKITKRGQNVTFRCDPISEHNRLYWYRQTLGQGPEFLTYFQNEAQLEKSRLLSDRFSAERPKGSFSTLEIQRTEQGDSAMYLCASSLPKGQVLMPRETQYFGPGTRLLVL.

In regard to this clone: The DNA is omitted, as the CDR3 cannot be located on it reliably, and the CDR3 follows TCRdb's listing. The genes are TRBV6-5 and TRBJ1-5. Germline CDR1 MNHEY, CDR2 SVGAGI. Inclusive of both ends, the CDR3 amounts to 16 amino acids. CDR3 in amino acids: CASSSSGGTRVEPQHF.

The rearrangement links TRBV28 to TRBJ1-5; D unresolved. The V gene's germline CDR1 is MDHEN and CDR2 SYDVKM. V lost 2 bases, J lost 11 bases, and 10 bases lay in between. CDR3 length: 12 amino acids. For the CDR3, the DNA is TGTGCCAGCAGTTTAATCGGTTTGGCCCAGCATTTT. It is translated as CASSLIGLAQHF.

The J gene is TRBJ1-5, the V gene TRBV27; D is perhaps TRBD1 (6 bases). Trimming cost V 4 bases and J 4 bases, with 11 bases left between them. Germline lookup yields CDR1 MNHEY and CDR2 SMNVEV (reference sequence). CDR3 length: 14 residues. The CDR3: CASSSDRFNQPQHF. The CDR3 coding sequence is TGTGCCAGCAGTTCCGACAGGTTTAATCAGCCCCAGCATTTT.

The chain has TRBV19 and TRBJ2-2, with 8 bases fitting TRBD2. Germline trimming cut 3 bases from V and 2 bases from J; bases unmatched to any gene: 8. The CDR3 totals 17 residues. Germline CDR1 and CDR2: LNHDA and SQIVND (reference sequence). CDR3 coding DNA: TGTGCCAGTAGTATGCCCGGGAGGGCCCTTAACACCGGGGAGCTGTTTTTT. It specifies CASSMPGRALNTGELFF.

The chain carries TRBV11-1 and TRBJ2-3, with D tentatively TRBD2 (5 bases). The V gene lost 5 bases and the J gene lost 6 bases, with 21 bases spanning the gap. Per germline, CDR1 SGHAT and CDR2 FQDESV (reference sequence). CDR3 length equals 16 residues. DNA for the CDR3: TGTGCCAGCAGCCCGAGGGATCGGGTGGGATCCGATACGCAGTATTTT. This codes for CASSPRDRVGSDTQYF.

The chain employs TRBV28 and TRBJ1-2, with D uncertain. Trimming pared 6 bases from V and 4 bases from J, leaving 18 bases between. The CDR3 contains 15 residues. Per germline, CDR1 MDHEN and CDR2 SYDVKM. The CDR3 DNA reads as TGTGCCAGCAGGCCTCTAACACGGACTCTCTATGGCTACACCTTC. This sequence encodes CASRPLTRTLYGYTF.

This clone appeared a few times. V and J are TRBV6-4 and TRBJ2-1; 10 bases fit TRBD2. This CDR3 is built from 17 residues. CDR1 is MRHNA and CDR2 is SNTAGT in the germline V gene. The junction had 7 bases not matched to a gene; V was cut back by 0 bases and J by 5 bases. In nucleotides, the CDR3 is TGTGCCAGCAGTGACTCGGGGCTAGCGGGAGAACACAATGAGCAGTTCTTC. This translates into CASSDSGLAGEHNEQFF.

The rearrangement joins TRBV28 to TRBJ2-1; perhaps TRBD1 as D (5 bases). Per the germline V gene, CDR1 is MDHEN and CDR2 is SYDVKM. This CDR3 comprises 13 residues. Trimming pared 5 bases from V and 9 bases from J, leaving 14 bases between. This CDR3 is CASSGIREGEQFF. CDR3 nucleotide sequence: TGTGCCAGCAGTGGGATCAGGGAAGGTGAGCAGTTCTTC.

This chain uses TRBV19 with TRBJ2-2; TRBD2 aligns across 13 bases. Trimming at V came to 6 bases and at J to 6 bases, leaving 1 base not matched to a gene. In germline, CDR1 is LNHDA, CDR2 SQIVND (reference sequence). CDR3 size: 14 residues. The chain's CDR3 is CASRTSGRSGELFF. The CDR3 DNA sequence: TGTGCCAGTAGGACTAGCGGGAGGTCCGGGGAGCTGTTTTTT.

J is TRBJ2-7 and V is TRBV28; 8 nucleotides line up with TRBD1. Trimming at V came to 6 bases and at J to 5 bases, leaving 12 bases not matched to a gene. Per the germline V gene, CDR1 is MDHEN and CDR2 is SYDVKM. CDR3 length: 15 residues. In nucleotides, the CDR3 is TGTGCCAGCAGCCCCCACTTGACAGGGGTCCACGAGCAGTACTTC. Encoded protein: CASSPHLTGVHEQYF.

The rearrangement joins TRBV9 to TRBJ1-4; tentatively, D is TRBD1 (5 bases). Looked up from germline, CDR1 is SGDLS and CDR2 is YYNGEE. There are 14 residues in the CDR3. The V end lost 2 bases, the J end lost 8 bases, and 13 bases lay between the germline ends. DNA for the CDR3: TGTGCCAGCAGCGTGGGGGGAAAGGGAGAAAAACTGTTTTTT. Its translation is CASSVGGKGEKLFF.

The chain combines TRBV28 with TRBJ1-5, with D perhaps TRBD1 (5 bases). V lost 3 bases to trimming and J lost 2 bases, with 8 bases between them. The CDR3 length is 14 residues. Germline-derived CDR1 and CDR2 are MDHEN and SYDVKM. CDR3 region: CASSLTVGNQPQHF. Written as DNA, the CDR3 is TGTGCCAGCAGTTTGACAGTCGGCAATCAGCCCCAGCATTTT.

The J gene is TRBJ1-2, the V gene TRBV5-8; TRBD1 might be the D (6 bases). The V gene's germline CDR1 is SGHTS and CDR2 YDEGEE. V was cut by 2 bases and J by 8 bases, with 10 bases left in between. The CDR3 is 12 residues long. Here the CDR3 reads CASSFHRVGYTF. CDR3 in DNA: TGTGCCAGCAGCTTCCACAGGGTGGGCTACACCTTC.

The rearrangement joins TRBV6-5 to TRBJ2-5, with 11 nucleotides matching TRBD2. J gave up 4 bases and V 6 bases, and 7 bases lay outside the gene matches. The CDR3 consists of 15 residues. Germline CDR1 is MNHEY and CDR2 is SVGAGI. CDR3: CASRLLAGVGETQYF. Here the CDR3 DNA reads TGTGCCAGCAGGTTACTAGCGGGAGTCGGAGAGACCCAGTACTTC.

This clone showed up just once. The chain uses TRBV10-3 and TRBJ2-2; weak D call: TRBD1 (5 bases). V was pared by 2 bases and J by 6 bases, with 10 bases between. The CDR3 is 14 residues long. CDR1 ENHRY and CDR2 SYGVKD come from the germline V gene. The CDR3 here is CAISERAGPGELFF. The CDR3 coding sequence is TGTGCCATCAGTGAGAGGGCAGGGCCCGGGGAGCTGTTTTTT.